This note documents a single T cell receptor (beta chain) sequence. Its antigen remains unknown. This specimen comes from a study of CD8 T cells in ankylosing spondylitis. Findings of the study overall: What appeared characteristic of ankylosing spondylitis blood was a TCR beta motif of under 10 highly homologous variants.

Germline assignment: CDR1 ENHRY and CDR2 SYGVKD. V gave up 7 bases and J gave up 1 base; unmatched junction bases: 4. CDR3 length: 15 residues. Generation of TCR beta libraries employed quantitative 5'-RACE incorporating molecular barcodes. TCRdb analysed the 5' RACE reads with MiXCR anew, one entry per CDR3 protein. The table shows under 450,000 distinct CDR3 sequences, with roughly a sixth occurring only once. This sequence was found in a male donor with ankylosing spondylitis. The specimen was blood, either unsorted or a sorted T cell fraction (not recorded which). The V call is TRBV10-3, the J call TRBJ2-2; 9 bases map to TRBD2. CDR3 amino acids: CAIMASGKNTGELFF. The CDR3 DNA reads as TGTGCCATCATGGCTAGCGGGAAGAACACCGGGGAGCTGTTTTTT.